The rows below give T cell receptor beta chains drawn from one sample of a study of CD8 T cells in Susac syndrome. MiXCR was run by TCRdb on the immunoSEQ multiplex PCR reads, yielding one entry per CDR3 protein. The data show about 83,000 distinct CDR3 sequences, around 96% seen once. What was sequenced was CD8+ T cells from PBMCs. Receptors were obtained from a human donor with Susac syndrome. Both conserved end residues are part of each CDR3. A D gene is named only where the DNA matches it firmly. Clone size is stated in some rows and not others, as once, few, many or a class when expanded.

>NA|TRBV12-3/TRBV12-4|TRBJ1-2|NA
TGTGCCAGCAGCCAGGGAAACTATGGCTACACCTTC
CASSQGNYGYTF
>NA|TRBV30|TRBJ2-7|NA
TGTGCCTGGAGTGTAGGGACGGACGAGCAGTACTTC
CAWSVGTDEQYF
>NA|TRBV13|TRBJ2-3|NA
TGTGCCAGCAGCTTGGGCCCAGGGGCTACAGATACGCAGTATTTT
CASSLGPGATDTQYF
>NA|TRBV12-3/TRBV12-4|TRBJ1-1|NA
TGTGCCAGCGGACCCCAGGACACTGAAGCTTTCTTT
CASGPQDTEAFF
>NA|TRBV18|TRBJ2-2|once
TGTGCCAGCTCACCAGCCACCGGGGAGCTGTTTTTT
CASSPATGELFF
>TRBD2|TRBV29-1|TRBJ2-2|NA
TGCAGCCCTCCAGGCATCCCCTTAGCGGGGGGGCTCACCGGGGAGCTGTTTTTT
CSPPGIPLAGGLTGELFF
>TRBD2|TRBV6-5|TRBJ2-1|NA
TGTGCCAGCAGTTCGTTAGCGGGGGGGCCTGTCAATGAGCAGTTCTTC
CASSSLAGGPVNEQFF
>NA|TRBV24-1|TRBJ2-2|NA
TGTGCCGCACAAGGGGACCCTAACACCGGGGAGCTGTTTTTT
CAAQGDPNTGELFF
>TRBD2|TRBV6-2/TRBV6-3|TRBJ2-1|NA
TGTGCCAGCACCGGACTAGCAAGGGAGCAGTTCTTC
CASTGLAREQFF
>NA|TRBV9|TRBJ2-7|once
TGTGCCAGCAGCGGCGGGACTCTCTACGAGCAGTACTTC
CASSGGTLYEQYF
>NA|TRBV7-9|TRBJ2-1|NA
TGTGCCAGCAGTTTGACTGGGAGCTCCTACAATGAGCAGTTCTTC
CASSLTGSSYNEQFF
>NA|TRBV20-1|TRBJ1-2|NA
TGCAGTGCTAAAAGGAGGCGGGCAGGGACTAACTATGGCTACACCTTC
CSAKRRRAGTNYGYTF
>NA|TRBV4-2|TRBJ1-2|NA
TGTGCCAGCAGCCAAGGAGCTTACGGTCTCTATGGCTACACCTTC
CASSQGAYGLYGYTF
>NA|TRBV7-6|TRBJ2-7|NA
TGTGCCAGCAGCTGGGGGAGATACAGCTACGAGCAGTACTTC
CASSWGRYSYEQYF
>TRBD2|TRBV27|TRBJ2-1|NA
TGTGCCAGCACTCTCGGGAGGGACCGCAATGAGCAGTTCTTC
CASTLGRDRNEQFF
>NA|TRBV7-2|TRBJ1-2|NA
TGTGCCGAGGGCAGGGCCACTCCATATGGCTACACCTTC
CAEGRATPYGYTF
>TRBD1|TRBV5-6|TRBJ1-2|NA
TGTGCCAGCAGCCTTGGGACAGCTGGCTACACCTTC
CASSLGTAGYTF
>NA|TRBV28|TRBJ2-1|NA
TGTGCCAGCAGTTCAAGGGACACCGGGTACAATGAGCAGTTCTTC
CASSSRDTGYNEQFF
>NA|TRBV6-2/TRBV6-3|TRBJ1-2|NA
TGTGCCAGCAGCCGCACGACAGATTTCTATGGCTACACCTTC
CASSRTTDFYGYTF
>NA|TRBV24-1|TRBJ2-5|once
TGTGCCACCAGTGATCGCGTGGGGGGAACGCCCCAAGAGACCCAGTACTTC
CATSDRVGGTPQETQYF
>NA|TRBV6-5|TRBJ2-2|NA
TGTGCCAGCAGCCCTAGTCTCGGGGAGCTGTTTTTT
CASSPSLGELFF
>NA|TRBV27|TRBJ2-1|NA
TGTGCCAGCACTTCGACGGTTGGCTCCTACAATGAGCAGTTCTTC
CASTSTVGSYNEQFF
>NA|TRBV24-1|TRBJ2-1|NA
TGTGCCACCAGTGATCGGAACAGTCCGGGAAAATTCCATGAGCAGTTCTTC
CATSDRNSPGKFHEQFF
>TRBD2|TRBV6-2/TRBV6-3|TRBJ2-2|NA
TGTGCCAGCAGTTCGGGGACTAGCGGGATCACCGGGGAGCTGTTTTTT
CASSSGTSGITGELFF
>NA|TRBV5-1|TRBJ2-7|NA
TGCGCCAGCAGCCCCGATGGGGGGCCCTACGAGCAGTACTTC
CASSPDGGPYEQYF
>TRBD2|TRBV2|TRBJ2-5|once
TGTGCCAGCAGTACAGCGGGGGGGCGCGAGACCCAGTACTTC
CASSTAGGRETQYF
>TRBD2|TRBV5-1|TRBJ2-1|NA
TGCGCCAGCAGCTTGCGGACAGTCGACTATAGCGGGAGTGGGAACAATGAGCAGTTCTTC
CASSLRTVDYSGSGNNEQFF
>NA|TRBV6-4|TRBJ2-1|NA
TGTGCCAGCAGCGCCGGGACTGCCAATGAGCAGTTCTTC
CASSAGTANEQFF
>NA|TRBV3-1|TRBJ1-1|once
TGTGCCAGCAGCCAAGATCGGGGCACTGAAGCTTTCTTT
CASSQDRGTEAFF
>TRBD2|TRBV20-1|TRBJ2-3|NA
TGCAGTGCTAGAGTCAGAGCGGGGGACCTCACAGATACGCAGTATTTT
CSARVRAGDLTDTQYF
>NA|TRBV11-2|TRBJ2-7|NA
TGTGCCAGCAGCTTAGGGAGGGGGCTGGGCTACGAGCAGTACTTC
CASSLGRGLGYEQYF
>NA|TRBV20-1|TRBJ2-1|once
TGCAGTGCCCTGGACAGCGACTTCAATGAGCAGTTCTTC
CSALDSDFNEQFF
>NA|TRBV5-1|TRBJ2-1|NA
TGCGCCAGCAGCTTGGTGGGACGAGGTGGAAATGAGCAGTTCTTC
CASSLVGRGGNEQFF
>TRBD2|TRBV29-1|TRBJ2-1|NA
TGCAGCGTAGAGGGGCCTAGCGGGGTAGTCGATGAGCAGTTCTTC
CSVEGPSGVVDEQFF
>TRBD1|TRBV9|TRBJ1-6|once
TGTGCCAGCAGCGAGGGACAGAGCTCCTATAATTCACCCCTCCACTTT
CASSEGQSSYNSPLHF
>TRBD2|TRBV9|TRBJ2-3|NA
TGTGCCAGCAGCGTAGCGTCGGGGGGAGCCGGGACAGATACGCAGTATTTT
CASSVASGGAGTDTQYF
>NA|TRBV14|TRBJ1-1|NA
TGTGCCAGCAGCCAAGGGGGCTGGAACACTGAAGCTTTCTTT
CASSQGGWNTEAFF
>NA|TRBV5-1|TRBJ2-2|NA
TGCGCCAGCAGCTTAAGGGCGAACACCGGGGAGCTGTTTTTT
CASSLRANTGELFF
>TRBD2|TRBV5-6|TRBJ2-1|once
TGTGCCAGCAGCTTGATAGCGGGGGAGTACAATGAGCAGTTCTTC
CASSLIAGEYNEQFF
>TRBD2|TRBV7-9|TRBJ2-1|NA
TGTGCCAGCAGCCTACTAGCGGGAGTACTCTACAATGAGCAGTTCTTC
CASSLLAGVLYNEQFF
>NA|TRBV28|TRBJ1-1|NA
TGTGCCAGCAACCCCGTCAGGAACACTGAAGCTTTCTTT
CASNPVRNTEAFF
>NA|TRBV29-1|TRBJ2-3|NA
TGCAGCGTTGAAGGGGGGCCCCACACAGATACGCAGTATTTT
CSVEGGPHTDTQYF
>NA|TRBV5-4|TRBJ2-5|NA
TGTGCCAGCAGCCTGGACTACCAAGAGACCCAGTACTTC
CASSLDYQETQYF
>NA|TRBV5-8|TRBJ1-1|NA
TGTGCCAGCAGCTTGGCCTGGGGCGCGGACACTGAAGCTTTCTTT
CASSLAWGADTEAFF
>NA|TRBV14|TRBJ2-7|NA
TGTGCCAGCAGCCAAGTTTACCCTGGGGAGCAGTACTTC
CASSQVYPGEQYF
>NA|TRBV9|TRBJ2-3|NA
TGTGCCAGCAGCGTCCAACTACCCACAGATACGCAGTATTTT
CASSVQLPTDTQYF
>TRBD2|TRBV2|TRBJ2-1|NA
TGTGCCAGCAGTGAAAGGGCGGGAGGGGTCGGTGAGCAGTTCTTC
CASSERAGGVGEQFF
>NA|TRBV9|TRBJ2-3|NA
TGTGCCAGCAGCGAGTTCGGGAGCACAGATACGCAGTATTTT
CASSEFGSTDTQYF
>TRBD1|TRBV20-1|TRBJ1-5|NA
TGCAGTGCTAGAACCCACAGGGGAAGCAATCAGCCCCAGCATTTT
CSARTHRGSNQPQHF
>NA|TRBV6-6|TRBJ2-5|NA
TGTGCCAGCAGTTACGACGTTAAGACCCAGTACTTC
CASSYDVKTQYF
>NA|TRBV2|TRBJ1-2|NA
TGTGCCAGCACGGATGACTATGGCTACACCTTC
CASTDDYGYTF
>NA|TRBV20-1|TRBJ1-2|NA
TGCAGTGCACAGGGCAACTCTTGGGACTATGGCTACACCTTC
CSAQGNSWDYGYTF
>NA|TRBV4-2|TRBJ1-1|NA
TGTGCCAGCAGCCAAGCCAAACTTGGGGAGAACACTGAAGCTTTCTTT
CASSQAKLGENTEAFF
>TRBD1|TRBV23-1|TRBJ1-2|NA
TGCGCCAGCAGTCAAACCGGACAGGGGGCGGGTTCGAACTATGGCTACACCTTC
CASSQTGQGAGSNYGYTF
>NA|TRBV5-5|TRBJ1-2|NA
TGTGCCAGCAGCTTAACAGGGCCTCGGGGCTACACCTTC
CASSLTGPRGYTF